A selection of T cell receptor beta chains follows, all from one sample in a study of breast tumors, draining lymph nodes, adjacent tissues. TCRdb used MiXCR to reprocess the multiplex PCR reads, holding one entry per CDR3 protein. This sample has some 66,000 distinct CDR3 sequences, with 45% to 65% found just once. The sample was breast tumor tissue. Source of these receptors: a female donor with breast cancer. Some clones in this sample may be carry-over from other donors' samples. CDR3s include the opening cysteine and the closing phenylalanine or tryptophan. Each record gives: V gene, J gene, clone size, CDR3 protein. Clone size appears in some rows only: once, few, many, or a class for an expanded clone.

>TRBV7-9|TRBJ2-6|.
CASSLWADRVAGANVLTF
>TRBV2|TRBJ1-2|.
CARAWAGGDYTF
>TRBV2|TRBJ2-7|few
CASTGRTDYEQYF
>TRBV20-1|TRBJ2-1|.
CSARGSGSHEQFF
>TRBV7-8|TRBJ1-5|.
CASSLAGGGQPQHF
>TRBV6-1|TRBJ1-2|.
CASSYRGQGSPYGYTF
>TRBV5-5|TRBJ2-3|once
CASSQDRTREDTQYF
>TRBV7-3|TRBJ2-7|few
CATPGLLSYEQYF
>TRBV25-1|TRBJ1-3|once
CASSGGHFSGNTIYF
>TRBV12-3/TRBV12-4|TRBJ1-5|.
CASSWNRGGYQPQHF
>TRBV6-1|TRBJ1-5|many
CASSERGYSNQPQHF
>TRBV6-5|TRBJ1-4|many
CASSYSILSGASEKLFF
>TRBV20-1|TRBJ1-4|.
CSASDGGTEKLFF
>TRBV7-9|TRBJ1-1|.
CASSTIRGKMNTEALF
>TRBV12-3/TRBV12-4|TRBJ2-3|once
CASRPRGAADTQYF
>TRBV6-5|TRBJ2-7|.
CASRSGTESYEQYF
>TRBV5-1|TRBJ2-7|.
CASSTSGSSIYEQYF
>TRBV20-1|TRBJ2-1|.
CSARDTLAGGPNEQFF
>TRBV19|TRBJ1-5|.
CASSIYTVNQPQHF
>TRBV5-1|TRBJ2-6|.
CASSLSGEDSGADVLTF
>TRBV2|TRBJ2-5|.
CARSEDEHPQETQYF
>TRBV7-2|TRBJ2-5|.
CASSLGPRETQYF
>TRBV3-1|TRBJ1-1|.
CASSQTGGETEAFF
>TRBV6-4|TRBJ1-1|.
CASSAQPNTEAFF
>TRBV7-9|TRBJ2-1|.
CASSLGHNEQFF
>TRBV12-3/TRBV12-4|TRBJ2-7|.
CASGGDVYEQYF
>TRBV20-1|TRBJ2-2|many
CSASKGAGTGELFF
>TRBV5-6|TRBJ2-7|many
CASSLYSGLAFSYEQYF
>TRBV29-1|TRBJ1-4|many
CSVEVWDGEKLFF
>TRBV6-5|TRBJ1-4|many
CASSYTPPGQGSEKLFF
>TRBV7-9|TRBJ2-2|.
CASTKSVSRDTGELFF
>TRBV5-6|TRBJ1-2|.
CASSLYRQGRDGYTF
>TRBV6-1|TRBJ1-3|many
CASGGYSGNTIYF
>TRBV5-1|TRBJ2-4|few
CASSPGDRGGNIQYF
>TRBV29-1|TRBJ2-1|medium-sized
CSVGGRSSSYNEQFF
>TRBV19|TRBJ2-5|once
CASSSDRGRAETQYF